This T cell receptor beta chain was documented in a study of blood T cells in healthy people across ages. Each sample gave at least 6.5 million isolated PBMCs. This CDR3 region has 15 residues. CDR1 MDHEN and CDR2 SYDVKM come from the germline V gene. V lost 10 bases, J lost 11 bases, and 29 bases lay in between. The sample holds a few counts of this clonotype. Alongside a J-beta primer mix, a sample-barcoded 5' primer served in a second PCR lasting about 7 to 11 cycles. TCRdb re-called the 5' RACE reads through MiXCR, storing one row per CDR3 protein. This sample has 550,000 to 750,000 distinct CDR3 sequences, with around 21% found just once.

V and J are TRBV28 and TRBJ2-5; either TRBD1 or TRBD2 may fit D (5 bases each). The receptor was isolated from a man between 65 and 85 years old in good health. The sequenced sample consisted of blood. CDR3 DNA: TGTGCCACCTGGCTTTCCGGGACCCCTGCTGAAGAGCAGTACTTC. Translated: CATWLSGTPAEEQYF.